Below are 18 T cell receptor beta chains sequenced from a single sample in a study of blood T cell repertoires in COVID-19 (dated by TCRdb to between 2020 and 2021). The library came from the immunoSEQ multiplex PCR assay. TCRdb retrieved this table from immuneACCESS and kept in-frame rearrangements only. Not all clones are present; in checked studies, unresolved V genes account for under half, and no reason is known for the remainder. Within this sample are tens of thousands of clones, with around 84% of them counted one time only. The top ten clones comprise about 5.1% of the sample. Sequencing used peripheral blood. These receptors came from a man aged 35 to 55 with acute or convalescent COVID-19.

The chain joins TRBV6-6 to TRBJ2-2; D gene uncertain. Germline assignment: CDR1 MNHNY and CDR2 SVGAGI (reference sequence). There are 12 residues in the CDR3. V shed 5 bases and J shed 8 bases, with 9 bases lying between them. The CDR3 DNA reads as TGTGCCAGCAGTCGCCCCCCGGGGGAGCTGTTTTTT. It codes for CASSRPPGELFF.

This clone was observed a few times. The chain employs TRBV4-2 and TRBJ2-1; tentative D call: TRBD2 (6 bases). The V end lost 2 bases, the J end lost 2 bases, and 13 bases lay between the germline ends. The CDR3 is 16 amino acids. The germline CDR1 and CDR2 sequences are LGHNA and YNFKEQ. The CDR3 DNA follows: TGTGCCAGCAGCCAAACTAGCAGCCATCCCTACAATGAGCAGTTCTTC. Translating it yields CASSQTSSHPYNEQFF.

V gene TRBV5-8 combines with J gene TRBJ1-2, with D perhaps matching TRBD1 (6 bases). CDR1 and CDR2 (germline): SGHTS, YDEGEE. Trimming shortened V by 4 bases and J by 4 bases, and 17 bases separated the two germline ends. The CDR3 has 15 residues. The CDR3 loop reads CASSRGVWTVYGYTF. Written as DNA, the CDR3 is TGTGCCAGCAGCCGTGGGGTTTGGACAGTCTATGGCTACACCTTC. Complete variable domain (other parts from reference TRBV5-8 and TRBJ1-2): EAGVTQSPTHLIKTRGQQATLRCSPISGHTSVYWYQQALGLGLQFLLWYDEGEERNRGNFPPRFSGRQFPNYSSELNVNALELEDSALYLCASSRGVWTVYGYTFGSGTRLTVV.

The chain's CDR3 is CASSELPGGQPQHF. The DNA of the CDR3 is TGTGCCAGCAGCGAACTACCGGGGGGTCAGCCCCAGCATTTT. This chain joins TRBV3-1 (or the pseudogene TRBV3-2) and TRBJ1-5; D is perhaps TRBD1 (5 bases). The germline V and J ends were trimmed by 5 bases and 6 bases, with 14 bases remaining between them. The CDR3 spans 14 residues. CDR1 LGHDT and CDR2 YNNKEL come from the germline V gene (reference sequence).

This rearrangement joins TRBV6-1 to TRBJ2-7; 8 bases match TRBD2. The germline CDR1 and CDR2 sequences are MNHNS and SASEGT. The CDR3 is 16 amino acids. V was pared by 0 bases and J by 5 bases, with 9 bases of the junction left unmatched. In nucleotides, the CDR3 is TGTGCCAGCAGTGAAGCGGGCAGCGGGAGTACGGACGAGCAGTACTTC. It is translated as CASSEAGSGSTDEQYF.

This chain joins TRBV2 and TRBJ2-5, with TRBD1 matching 10 bases. The CDR3 covers 15 residues. Germline V lookup: CDR1 SNHLY, CDR2 FYNNEI. V trimming: 6 bases; J trimming: 4 bases; junction bases outside the gene matches: 8. The DNA of the CDR3 is TGTGCCAGCAGGGACAGGGGGGCAAACCGAGAGACCCAGTACTTC. Its translation: CASRDRGANRETQYF.

This clone was picked up a small number of times. V gene TRBV18 combines with J gene TRBJ2-7; 8 bases agree with TRBD1. The V segment lost 3 bases and the J segment 6 bases; nucleotides outside the gene matches: 10. The length of the CDR3 is 15 residues. CDR1 and CDR2 from the germline V gene are KGHSH and LQKENI. DNA of the CDR3: TGTGCCAGCTCACCTGGGCAGGGGGCCTTGCTCGAGCAGTACTTC. It codes for CASSPGQGALLEQYF.

CDR3: CASSPGSGSNQPQHF. In DNA form, the CDR3 reads TGTGCCAGCTCACCAGGTTCAGGTTCAAATCAGCCCCAGCATTTT. The chain uses TRBV18 and TRBJ1-5; D gene uncertain. The CDR3 totals 15 residues. Trimming removed 2 bases from V and 4 bases from J, with 12 bases in between. The germline gives CDR1 KGHSH, CDR2 LQKENI.

Ten or more counts support this clone. The V call is TRBV6-6, the J call TRBJ2-2; 7 nucleotides line up with TRBD2. Germline V CDR1 and CDR2: MNHNY, SVGAGI (reference sequence). This CDR3 is 15 amino acids long. Trimming took 4 bases from V and 2 from J; bases not matched to a gene: 4. This CDR3 reads CASSLTGGNTGELFF. In DNA, the CDR3 is TGTGCCAGCAGTTTGACGGGAGGTAACACCGGGGAGCTGTTTTTT.

V is TRBV29-1 and J is TRBJ1-1; TRBD1 matches at 7 bases. Per the germline V gene, CDR1 is SQVTM and CDR2 is ANQGSEA. J was trimmed by 4 bases and V by 4 bases; bases with no gene match: 6. The CDR3 runs 13 residues. As DNA, the CDR3 is TGCAGCGTTGCAACGACAGGGTCCACTGAAGCTTTCTTT. It translates to CSVATTGSTEAFF. Full variable domain (rest looked up from reference TRBV29-1 and TRBJ1-1): SAVISQKPSRDICQRGTSLTIQCQVDSQVTMMFWYRQQPGQSLTLIATANQGSEATYESGFVIDKFPISRPNLTFSTLTVSNMSPEDSSIYLCSVATTGSTEAFFGQGTRLTVV.

The rearrangement links TRBV7-2 to TRBJ1-2; TRBD1 is a possible D gene (5 bases). From germline, CDR1 is SGHTA and CDR2 FQGNSA. The CDR3 runs to 16 residues. Between the trimmed V and J ends, which lost 5 bases and 1 base, there was a span of 17 bases. The CDR3 region is CASSLNGGGVNYGYTF. CDR3 coding DNA: TGTGCCAGCAGCCTAAATGGTGGGGGGGTTAACTATGGCTACACCTTC.

This chain connects TRBV11-1 to TRBJ2-7; 7 nucleotides line up with TRBD1. V lost 5 bases to trimming and J lost 3 bases; unmatched junction nucleotides: 7. There are 14 residues in the CDR3. In germline, CDR1 is SGHAT, CDR2 FQDESV (reference sequence). The CDR3 nucleotides are TGTGCCAGCAGCCTAAGCCGGGACAGCTACGAGCAGTACTTC. Translating it yields CASSLSRDSYEQYF.

The chain links TRBV30 to TRBJ1-2, with D possibly matching TRBD1 (6 bases). Between the trimmed V and J ends, which lost 1 base and 5 bases, there was a span of 11 bases. This CDR3 spans 13 amino acids. Germline V gene data show CDR1 as GTSNPN and CDR2 as SVGIG (reference sequence). The CDR3 here is CAWSEQGGYGYTF. The CDR3 coding sequence is TGTGCCTGGAGTGAACAGGGAGGGTATGGCTACACCTTC.

The rearrangement uses TRBV7-2 and TRBJ2-5; weak D call: TRBD2 (5 bases). The length of the CDR3 is 13 residues. Trimming pared 5 bases from V and 4 bases from J, leaving 11 bases between. Germline CDR1 reads SGHTA; CDR2 reads FQGNSA. The CDR3 region is CASSKDRGETQYF. CDR3 DNA: TGTGCCAGCAGCAAAGACCGGGGAGAGACCCAGTACTTC.

The genes are TRBV6-6 and TRBJ1-5, with D possibly being TRBD1 (5 bases). This CDR3 region has 15 residues. Trimming took 2 bases from V and 1 from J, leaving 9 bases between them. From germline, CDR1 is MNHNY and CDR2 SVGAGI (reference sequence). CDR3 nucleotides: TGTGCCAGCAGTTACGGGGCAGACAGCAATCAGCCCCAGCATTTT. Residues: CASSYGADSNQPQHF.

This clone came up a few times. This chain links TRBV24-1 with TRBJ2-5; 9 nucleotides match TRBD2. The junction had 5 bases not matched to a gene; V was cut back by 1 base and J by 3 bases. The CDR3 runs to 16 residues. CDR1 and CDR2 from the germline V gene are KGHDR and SFDVKD. The chain's CDR3 is CATSDFSSGIEETQYF. The DNA for the CDR3 is TGTGCCACCAGTGATTTTTCTAGCGGGATTGAAGAGACCCAGTACTTC.

The V and J genes are TRBV19 and TRBJ2-5; no reliable D call. CDR1 is LNHDA and CDR2 is SQIVND in the germline V gene (reference sequence). Trimming took 0 bases from V and 5 from J, leaving 7 bases between them. This CDR3 contains 13 residues. The CDR3 DNA reads TGTGCCAGTAGTATAGATAGGCGGGAGACCCAGTACTTC. Translated, it gives CASSIDRRETQYF.

This clone has a count of ten or more. This chain uses TRBV7-9 with TRBJ2-1, with D maybe TRBD2 (6 bases). CDR3 length: 14 residues. Germline V gene data show CDR1 as SEHNR and CDR2 as FQNEAQ (reference sequence). Trimming pared 5 bases from V and 1 base from J, leaving 9 bases between. CDR3 loop: CASSTGGSYNEQFF. The CDR3 bases are TGTGCCAGCAGCACCGGAGGGTCCTACAATGAGCAGTTCTTC.